This T cell receptor beta chain is from a study of blood T cell repertoires in COVID-19. The protocol was immunoSEQ multiplex PCR, while the TCRdb copy is restricted to in-frame clones and leaves out a portion. The table has 130,000 to 150,000 clones, approximately 87% seen once. V lost 5 bases and J 0 bases, leaving 10 bases between the germline ends. Germline V gene data show CDR1 as MDHEN and CDR2 as SYDVKM. CDR3 length equals 14 residues. This TCR came from a woman in her twenties or thirties with acute COVID-19. V usage is TRBV28 and J usage is TRBJ1-2; D is uncertain. The specimen sequenced was PBMCs or T cells enriched from blood (not recorded which). CDR3 DNA: TGTGCCAGCAGTGAGCCGTATGCTAACTATGGCTACACCTTC. Encoded protein: CASSEPYANYGYTF.